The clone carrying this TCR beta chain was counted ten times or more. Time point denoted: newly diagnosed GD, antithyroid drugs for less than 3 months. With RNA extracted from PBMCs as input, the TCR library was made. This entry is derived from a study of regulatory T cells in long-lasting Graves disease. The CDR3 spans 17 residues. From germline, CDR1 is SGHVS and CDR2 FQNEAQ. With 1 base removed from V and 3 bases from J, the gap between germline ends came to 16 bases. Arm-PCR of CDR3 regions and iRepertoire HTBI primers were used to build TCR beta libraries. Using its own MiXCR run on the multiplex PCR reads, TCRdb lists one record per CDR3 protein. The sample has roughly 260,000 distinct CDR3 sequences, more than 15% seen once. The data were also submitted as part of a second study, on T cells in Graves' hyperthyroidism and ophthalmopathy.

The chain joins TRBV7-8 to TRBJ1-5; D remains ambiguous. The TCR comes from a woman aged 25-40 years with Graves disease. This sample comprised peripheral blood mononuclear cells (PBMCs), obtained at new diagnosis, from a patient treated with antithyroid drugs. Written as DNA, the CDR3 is TGTGCCAGCAGCTTAGAGCGTCCGGCAGCCTACAATCAGCCCCAGCATTTT. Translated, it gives CASSLERPAAYNQPQHF.